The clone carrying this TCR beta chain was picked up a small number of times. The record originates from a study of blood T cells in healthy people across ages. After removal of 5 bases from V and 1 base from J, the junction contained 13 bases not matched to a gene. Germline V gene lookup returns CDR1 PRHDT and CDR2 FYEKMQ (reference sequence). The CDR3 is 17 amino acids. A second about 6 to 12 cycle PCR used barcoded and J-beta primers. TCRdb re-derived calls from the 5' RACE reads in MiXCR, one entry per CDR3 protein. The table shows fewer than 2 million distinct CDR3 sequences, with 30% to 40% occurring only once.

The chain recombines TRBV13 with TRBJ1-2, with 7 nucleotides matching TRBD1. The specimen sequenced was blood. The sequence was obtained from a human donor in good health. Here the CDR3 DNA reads TGTGCCAGCAGCCGCCTTGGGACAGCCGAAGATAACTATGGCTACACCTTC. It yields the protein CASSRLGTAEDNYGYTF.